These 31 T cell receptor beta chains share one sample of origin, sequenced in a study of CXCR3-negative and CXCR3-positive naive CD8 T cells. TRB cDNA was prepared as libraries by UMI-labeled 5' RACE. TCRdb reprocessed the 5' RACE reads, with one entry per CDR3 protein and no DNA. The listing contains 85,000 to 90,000 distinct CDR3 sequences. Study results and caveats: For CXCR3-positive naive cells, TRB CDR3s were more hydrophobic than those of CXCR3-negative naive cells.

Their antigens remain unidentified. Sequencing was carried out using naive CXCR3+ CD8+ T cells from blood. Subset of the sample: CD45RO-CCR7+CD27+CD95- naive CD8+ T cells expressing CXCR3 (TNR3+). All receptors derive from a human donor in good health. Some clones in this sample may be carry-over from other donors' samples.

V and J are TRBV29-1 and TRBJ2-3; no DNA is available, so the TRBD1 call from TCRdb remains unchecked. This CDR3 region has 15 residues. CDR1 and CDR2 from the germline V gene are SQVTM and ANQGSEA. The chain's CDR3 is CSAPVPGLAPNTQYF.

The chain recombines TRBV28 with TRBJ2-1. CDR1 is MDHEN and CDR2 is SYDVKM in the germline V gene. The CDR3 is 16 amino acids. CDR3 sequence: CASSLESSGSYNEQFF.

The chain is built from TRBV28 and TRBJ1-1; lacking DNA, the TRBD1 call made by TCRdb goes unchecked. CDR3 length: 17 residues. Germline-derived CDR1 and CDR2 are MDHEN and SYDVKM. Here the CDR3 reads CASSLNPGQGSHTEAFF.

V usage is TRBV20-1 and J usage is TRBJ2-2; TCRdb picks TRBD2, but there is no DNA to check that call. The CDR3 loop spans 16 amino acids. Germline V gene lookup returns CDR1 DFQATT and CDR2 SNEGSKA (reference sequence). CDR3 residues: CSARDRSGIRIGELFF.

The chain has TRBV29-1 and TRBJ2-7; TCRdb outputs TRBD1, but without DNA this stays unchecked. Germline V gene data show CDR1 as SQVTM and CDR2 as ANQGSEA. The CDR3 runs to 14 residues. The CDR3 spells CSVEGGTGGYEQYF.

The chain recombines TRBV14 with TRBJ2-2; TCRdb's D call of TRBD1 is untestable without DNA. This CDR3 contains 14 residues. The germline V gene has CDR1 SGHDN and CDR2 FVKESK. CDR3 protein: CASAGRWDTGELFF.

The chain combines TRBV21-1 with TRBJ1-2; the TCRdb call, TRBD1, lacks DNA for checking. TRBV21-1 is a listed pseudogene. The CDR3 is 15 amino acids. CDR3 residues: CASSDFGSDRGSYTF.

This chain connects TRBV14 to TRBJ1-2; there is no DNA to check the TCRdb D call of TRBD1. The germline V gene encodes CDR1 SGHDN and CDR2 FVKESK. The CDR3 has 11 residues. The CDR3 spells CASSPGNGYTF.

V and J are TRBV13 and TRBJ2-1. CDR3 size: 15 residues. Germline loops: CDR1 PRHDT, CDR2 FYEKMQ (reference sequence). Here the CDR3 reads CASSSRPDMVDEQFF.

The chain employs TRBV10-3 and TRBJ2-7. CDR1 and CDR2 from the germline V gene are ENHRY and SYGVKD. CDR3 size: 13 residues. The CDR3 sequence: CAISEGEVTEQYF.

This sequence joins TRBV29-1 and TRBJ1-2; there is no DNA to check the TCRdb D call of TRBD1. The germline CDR1 and CDR2 sequences are SQVTM and ANQGSEA. The CDR3 runs to 17 residues. The CDR3 sequence: CSVDQVWKGTGEFGYTF.

V and J are TRBV6-2 or TRBV6-3 and TRBJ2-7; without DNA, the TCRdb call of TRBD2 cannot be checked. CDR3 size: 14 residues. From germline, CDR1 is MNHEY and CDR2 SVGEGT. The CDR3 sequence: CASSPEDLPYEQYF.

The gene calls are TRBV9 and TRBJ1-2; TCRdb's assignment of TRBD1 cannot be checked, as there is no DNA. Germline lookup yields CDR1 SGDLS and CDR2 YYNGEE. The CDR3 is made up of 14 amino acids. CDR3 region: CASSETGGTYGYTF.

The V call is TRBV20-1, the J call TRBJ2-2; TCRdb calls TRBD1, which cannot be checked without DNA. Germline loops: CDR1 DFQATT, CDR2 SNEGSKA (reference sequence). This CDR3 is 16 amino acids long. The CDR3 here is CSARIWTGGDTGELFF.

This sequence joins TRBV4-1 and TRBJ2-1; the TCRdb D gene call, TRBD1, has no DNA to confirm it. This CDR3 is 13 amino acids long. Germline V lookup: CDR1 MGHRA, CDR2 YSYEKL. CDR3 protein: CASSHRTGNEQFF.

The chain combines TRBV29-1 with TRBJ1-2; TCRdb reports TRBD1, a call that lacks DNA to check it against. Germline CDR1 and CDR2: SQVTM and ANQGSEA. This CDR3 is 13 amino acids long. CDR3 region: CSAPDRAGLGYTF.

This chain joins TRBV12-3 or TRBV12-4 and TRBJ2-3; the D gene TCRdb calls, TRBD1, cannot be checked with no DNA. This CDR3 spans 13 amino acids. The CDR3 loop reads CASNPRGGDTQYF.

The CDR3 spells CASSVTGSNNEQFF. The rearrangement joins TRBV9 to TRBJ2-1. The CDR3 runs 14 residues. Per germline, CDR1 SGDLS and CDR2 YYNGEE.

V and J are TRBV6-6 and TRBJ2-5; TCRdb's D call of TRBD1 is untestable without DNA. Germline CDR1 reads MNHNY; CDR2 reads SVGAGI (reference sequence). The length of the CDR3 is 13 residues. This chain's CDR3 is CASTALGGETQYF.

The chain has TRBV5-5 and TRBJ2-1. This CDR3 has 14 amino acids. Germline V gene sequence: CDR1 SGHKS, CDR2 YYEKEE (reference sequence). CDR3 sequence: CASSWVPPYNEQFF.

This sequence joins TRBV28 and TRBJ2-7; TCRdb's assignment of TRBD1 cannot be checked, as there is no DNA. The CDR3 runs to 15 residues. The germline gives CDR1 MDHEN, CDR2 SYDVKM. The CDR3 sequence: CASSSPTGGRYEQYF.

This chain uses TRBV29-1 with TRBJ1-2; as DNA is missing, the TRBD1 call by TCRdb cannot be tested. Germline V lookup: CDR1 SQVTM, CDR2 ANQGSEA. The length of the CDR3 is 16 residues. CDR3 in amino acids: CSVEERSRGMGYGYTF.

The gene calls are TRBV30 and TRBJ2-4. The CDR3 covers 14 residues. Germline CDR1 is GTSNPN and CDR2 is SVGIG (reference sequence). Here the CDR3 reads CAWSVDLAKNIQYF.

The V and J genes are TRBV7-9 and TRBJ1-1; absent DNA, TCRdb's TRBD1 call cannot be checked. From germline, CDR1 is SEHNR and CDR2 FQNEAQ (reference sequence). The CDR3 extends over 11 amino acids. CDR3 amino acids: CASSRGGGAFF.

The chain recombines TRBV6-2 or TRBV6-3 with TRBJ1-5. This CDR3 contains 15 residues. Looked up from germline, CDR1 is MNHEY and CDR2 is SVGEGT. This CDR3 is CASSYTRGINQPQHF.

V gene TRBV5-1 combines with J gene TRBJ1-1; TCRdb gives TRBD1 as the D gene, but with no DNA this cannot be confirmed. The CDR3 length is 16 residues. Germline CDR1 reads SGHRS; CDR2 reads YFSETQ. The CDR3 region is CASSPEPGQGGTEAFF.

This chain links TRBV12-3 or TRBV12-4 with TRBJ2-3; TCRdb's D call, TRBD2, is unchecked because there is no DNA. This CDR3 contains 15 residues. This CDR3 is CASNFGDFSTDTQYF.

The CDR3 is CASSPGLAGGLRYEQYF. V is TRBV14 and J is TRBJ2-7; lacking DNA, the TRBD2 call made by TCRdb goes unchecked. CDR1 and CDR2 (germline): SGHDN, FVKESK. This CDR3 is built from 17 residues.

V usage is TRBV5-1 and J usage is TRBJ2-4; TCRdb calls TRBD2, which cannot be checked without DNA. The CDR3 is made up of 17 amino acids. Germline assignment: CDR1 SGHRS and CDR2 YFSETQ. CDR3 protein: CASSLGLAGAAENIQYF.

The rearrangement links TRBV2 to TRBJ2-1; no DNA is available, so the TRBD1 call from TCRdb remains unchecked. The CDR3 is 13 amino acids. Germline V gene sequence: CDR1 SNHLY, CDR2 FYNNEI. The CDR3 sequence: CAGLGDRGDEQFF. Full variable domain (rest looked up from reference TRBV2 and TRBJ2-1): EPEVTQTPSHQVTQMGQEVILRCVPISNHLYFYWYRQILGQKVEFLVSFYNNEISEKSEIFDDQFSVERPDGSNFTLKIRSTKLEDSAMYFCAGLGDRGDEQFFGPGTRLTVL.

This sequence joins TRBV28 and TRBJ2-5. CDR1 is MDHEN, CDR2 SYDVKM, per germline. The CDR3 runs 16 residues. The CDR3 protein is CASSLKSTSYQETQYF.